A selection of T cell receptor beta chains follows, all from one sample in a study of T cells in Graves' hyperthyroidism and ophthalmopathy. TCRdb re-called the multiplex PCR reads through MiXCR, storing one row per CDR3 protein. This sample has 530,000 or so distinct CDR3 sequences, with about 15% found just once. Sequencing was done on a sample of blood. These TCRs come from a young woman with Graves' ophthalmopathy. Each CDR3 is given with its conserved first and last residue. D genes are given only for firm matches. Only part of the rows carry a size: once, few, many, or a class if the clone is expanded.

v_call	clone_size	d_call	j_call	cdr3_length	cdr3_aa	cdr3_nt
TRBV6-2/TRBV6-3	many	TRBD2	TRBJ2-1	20	CASSPLQTLRAGRSYNEQFF	TGTGCCAGCAGCCCTCTTCAAACACTAAGAGCGGGGCGCTCCTACAATGAGCAGTTCTTC
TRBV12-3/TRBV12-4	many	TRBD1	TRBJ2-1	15	CASSTRDRDGDEQFF	TGTGCCAGCTCCACCCGGGACAGGGATGGAGATGAGCAGTTCTTC
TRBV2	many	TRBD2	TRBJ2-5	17	CASGEIGLAALQETQYF	TGTGCCAGCGGGGAAATTGGACTAGCGGCCCTCCAAGAGACCCAGTACTTC
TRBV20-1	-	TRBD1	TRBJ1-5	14	CSAGRDRGHQPQHF	TGCAGTGCCGGCCGGGACAGGGGACATCAGCCCCAGCATTTT
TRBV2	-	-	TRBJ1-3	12	CASSGAGNTIYF	TGTGCCAGCAGTGGCGCCGGAAACACCATATATTTT
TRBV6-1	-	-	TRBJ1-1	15	CASRPEGTSNTEAFF	TGTGCCAGCAGGCCCGAAGGGACAAGCAACACTGAAGCTTTCTTT
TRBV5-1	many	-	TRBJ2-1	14	CASSLAGDKGEQFF	TGCGCCAGCAGCTTGGCGGGAGACAAGGGTGAGCAGTTCTTC
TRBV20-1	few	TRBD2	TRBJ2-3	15	CSARGPSGGTDTQYF	TGCAGTGCTAGGGGTCCCAGCGGGGGCACAGATACGCAGTATTTT
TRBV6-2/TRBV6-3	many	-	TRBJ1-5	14	CASTDWGANQPQHF	TGTGCCAGCACCGATTGGGGGGCCAATCAGCCCCAGCATTTT
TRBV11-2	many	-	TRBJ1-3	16	CASSLDGGLSGNTIYF	TGTGCCAGCAGCTTAGATGGAGGGCTCTCTGGAAACACCATATATTTT
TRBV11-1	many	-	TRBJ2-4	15	CASSQGSLAKNIQYF	TGTGCCAGCAGTCAGGGGAGTTTAGCCAAAAACATTCAGTACTTC
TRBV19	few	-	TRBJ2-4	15	CASSSRLIAKNIQYF	TGTGCCAGTAGTAGTAGACTCATAGCCAAAAACATTCAGTACTTC
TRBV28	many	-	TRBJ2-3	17	CASPQIHRVRGTDTQYF	TGTGCCAGCCCTCAAATCCACAGGGTTAGAGGCACAGATACGCAGTATTTT
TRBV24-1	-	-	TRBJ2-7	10	CANIAREQYF	TGTGCCAATATCGCCCGGGAGCAGTACTTC
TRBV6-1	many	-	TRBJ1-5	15	CASSEWGGSEQPQHF	TGTGCCAGCAGTGAGTGGGGAGGGTCGGAACAGCCCCAGCATTTT
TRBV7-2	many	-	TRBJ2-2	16	CASSFARSRITGELFF	TGTGCCAGCAGCTTTGCCCGGAGTAGGATAACCGGGGAGCTGTTTTTT
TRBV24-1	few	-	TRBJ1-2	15	CATSVGDEGRDGYTF	TGTGCCACCAGTGTCGGGGACGAGGGGAGGGATGGCTACACCTTC
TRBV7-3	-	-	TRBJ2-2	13	CASSFGQNGELFF	TGTGCCAGCAGCTTCGGACAAAACGGGGAGCTGTTTTTT
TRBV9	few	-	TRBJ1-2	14	CASSVVGTDYGYTF	TGTGCCAGCAGCGTAGTGGGGACGGACTATGGCTACACCTTC
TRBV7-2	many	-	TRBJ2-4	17	CASSFDRGGILGNIQYF	TGTGCCAGCAGCTTTGACAGGGGAGGGATCCTGGGGAACATTCAGTACTTC
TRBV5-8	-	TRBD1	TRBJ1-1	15	CASSQLWGQSTEAFF	TGTGCCAGCAGCCAGCTTTGGGGACAGAGCACTGAAGCTTTCTTT
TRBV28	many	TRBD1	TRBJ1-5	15	CASSAGTGNNQPQHF	TGTGCCAGCAGTGCCGGGACAGGGAACAATCAGCCCCAGCATTTT
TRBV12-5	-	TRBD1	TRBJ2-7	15	CASVPPDRVAGEQYF	TGTGCTAGTGTTCCCCCGGACAGGGTGGCCGGGGAGCAGTACTTC
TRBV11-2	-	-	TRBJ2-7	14	CASSLGGVAYEQDF	TGTGCCAGCAGCTTAGGTGGGGTCGCCTACGAGCAGGACTTC
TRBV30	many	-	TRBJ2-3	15	CAWSPGHSSTDTQYF	TGTGCCTGGAGTCCGGGACATTCATCCACAGATACGCAGTATTTT
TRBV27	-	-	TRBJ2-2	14	CASSLRENTGELLF	TGTGCCAGCAGTTTGAGGGAGAACACCGGGGAGCTGCTTTTT
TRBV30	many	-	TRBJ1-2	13	CAWTPREGYGYTF	TGTGCCTGGACCCCACGGGAGGGGTATGGCTACACCTTC